Reported below is one T cell receptor (beta chain). This entry is derived from a study of blood T cell repertoires in COVID-19. Study overall: T cells, B-cell-depleted T cells, or PBMCs supplied cDNA or gDNA.

Under the authors' procedure: Scientists estimated how many nucleated cells there were by amplifying reference gene primers. Sequencing used immunoSEQ multiplex PCR; TCRdb keeps in-frame clones, though not all of them. D and trimming come from the DNA, and the V and J calls and clone size come from that table. The sample lists 100,000 to 150,000 clones; about 72% were seen once. The sample was peripheral blood. This clonotype was obtained from a woman between 65 and 79 years old with acute or convalescent COVID-19.

The CDR3 spells CASSIRTGTSTYGYTF. The CDR3 nucleotides read TGTGCCAGCAGCATACGAACCGGGACATCGACCTATGGCTACACCTTC. This rearrangement joins TRBV3-1 (or the pseudogene TRBV3-2) to TRBJ1-2; D perhaps matches TRBD1 (6 bases). V dropped 5 bases and J dropped 4 bases, with 20 bases sitting between them. This CDR3 contains 16 residues. Germline lookup yields CDR1 LGHDT and CDR2 YNNKEL (reference sequence).